A single sample gave rise to the 10 T cell receptor beta chains below, sequenced in a study of somatic mutations in cytotoxic T cells in rheumatoid arthritis. Sequencing was performed with immunoSEQ multiplex PCR; in TCRdb, only in-frame clones are kept and a portion is missing. The sample holds 15,000 to 20,000 clones, around 80% seen once. The source material was CD8+ T cells sorted from blood. Every receptor here comes from an adult with rheumatoid arthritis.

The chain has TRBV6-6 and TRBJ1-2, with 7 positions matching TRBD1. The CDR3 covers 13 residues. Looked up from germline, CDR1 is MNHNY and CDR2 is SVGAGI (reference sequence). V lost 5 bases to trimming and J lost 3 bases; unmatched junction nucleotides: 3. Here the CDR3 reads CASSRDRDYGYTF. In DNA, the CDR3 is TGTGCCAGCAGTAGGGACAGAGACTATGGCTACACCTTC.

This rearrangement joins TRBV7-9 to TRBJ1-1; D possibly corresponds to TRBD1 (6 bases). Germline CDR1 reads SEHNR; CDR2 reads FQNEAQ (reference sequence). With 5 bases removed from V and 7 bases from J, the gap between germline ends came to 23 bases. There are 16 residues in the CDR3. The CDR3 sequence is CASSIPGQGSQDEAFF. For the CDR3, the DNA is TGTGCCAGCAGCATTCCGGGACAAGGGTCTCAGGATGAAGCTTTCTTT.

The chain recombines TRBV2 with TRBJ2-1, with 9 bases fitting TRBD2. CDR1 is SNHLY and CDR2 is FYNNEI in the germline V gene. The CDR3 totals 17 residues. V gave up 6 bases and J gave up 2 bases; unmatched junction bases: 11. In DNA, the CDR3 is TGTGCCAGCAGCGTATTACTAGCGGGTAGCCCCTACAATGAGCAGTTCTTC. Translation: CASSVLLAGSPYNEQFF.

The chain carries TRBV9 and TRBJ2-5, with 8 bases lining up with TRBD2. Germline-derived CDR1 and CDR2 are SGDLS and YYNGEE. Trimming took 5 bases from V and 5 from J; bases not matched to a gene: 14. CDR3 length equals 16 residues. The CDR3 bases are TGTGCCAGCAGTCCCCTCGGGGGGGCTAGCGTGGAGACCCAGTACTTC. Protein product: CASSPLGGASVETQYF.

The J gene is TRBJ1-1, the V gene TRBV6-1, with 9 nucleotides matching TRBD1. Germline CDR1 reads MNHNS; CDR2 reads SASEGT. Trimming at V came to 3 bases and at J to 5 bases, leaving 10 bases not matched to a gene. This CDR3 region has 16 residues. The CDR3 region has the DNA TGTGCCAGCAGTGAGACCTCCGGGACAGGGAAAACTGAAGCTTTCTTT. It is translated as CASSETSGTGKTEAFF.

J is TRBJ2-7 and V is TRBV15, with TRBD2 matching 10 bases. The V segment lost 0 bases and the J segment 7 bases; nucleotides outside the gene matches: 6. CDR1 is LNHNV and CDR2 is YYDKDF in the germline V gene (reference sequence). The CDR3 length is 15 residues. The CDR3 protein is CATSRDRLAGVEQYF. For the CDR3, the DNA is TGTGCCACCAGCAGAGATCGTCTAGCGGGAGTTGAGCAGTACTTC.

V gene TRBV27 combines with J gene TRBJ2-7, with 13 bases lining up with TRBD2. Germline-derived CDR1 and CDR2 are MNHEY and SMNVEV (reference sequence). Unmatched junction bases numbered 5, after V lost 4 bases and J lost 2 bases. This CDR3 region has 16 residues. The CDR3 sequence is CASSSRLAGGPYEQYF. The CDR3 DNA follows: TGTGCCAGCAGTTCCCGACTAGCGGGAGGCCCCTACGAGCAGTACTTC.

In this sample, this clone turned up a few times. The CDR3 bases are TGTGCCAGCTCACCAACCAGGCGGGCAACTAGGGCCGGGGAGCTGTTTTTT. Protein product: CASSPTRRATRAGELFF. V gene TRBV18 combines with J gene TRBJ2-2; D might be TRBD2 (5 bases). The CDR3 length is 17 residues. Deletions cut 2 bases from V and 6 bases from J, with 19 bases between. The germline V gene has CDR1 KGHSH and CDR2 LQKENI.

The chain links TRBV11-2 to TRBJ2-1; 9 nucleotides line up with TRBD2. The V gene's germline CDR1 is SGHAT and CDR2 FQNNGV. Trimming at V came to 4 bases and at J to 8 bases, leaving 9 bases not matched to a gene. The CDR3 contains 15 residues. DNA for the CDR3: TGTGCCAGCAGCTCGGGACTAGCTGCAATCTATGAGCAGTTCTTC. Its protein is CASSSGLAAIYEQFF.

This sequence joins TRBV9 and TRBJ2-1; D gene ambiguous. The CDR3 spans 14 residues. V was shortened by 2 bases and J by 3 bases, with 9 bases between the two germline ends. Germline CDR1 reads SGDLS; CDR2 reads YYNGEE. As DNA, the CDR3 is TGTGCCAGCAGCGTGGGCCTACTCTACAATGAGCAGTTCTTC. It specifies CASSVGLLYNEQFF.